The rows below give T cell receptor beta chains drawn from one sample of a study of blood T cell repertoires in COVID-19. Data came from immunoSEQ multiplex PCR; TCRdb stores just in-frame clones and leaves some out. Among around 220,000 clones listed, roughly 84% were seen once. The sample comprised peripheral blood. All receptors derive from a woman aged 40 to 55 with active or convalescent COVID-19. The CDR3 runs from the conserved cysteine through the conserved F or W. The D gene is left open where the match is weak. Only some rows state a clone size, as once, few, many or a class for expanded clones.

>TRBJ1-4|.|.|TRBV28
TGTGCCAGCAGTTTAAAGGTCGGGAAACTGTTTTTT
CASSLKVGKLFF
>TRBJ2-5|once|.|TRBV11-2
TGTGCCAGCAGCTTGAGTGAGACCCAGTACTTC
CASSLSETQYF
>TRBJ2-5|.|.|TRBV3-1/TRBV3-2
TGTGCCAGCAGCCAAGATGAGGGGGTACGAGAGACCCAGTACTTC
CASSQDEGVRETQYF
>TRBJ1-1|.|TRBD1|TRBV7-6
TGTGCCAGCAGCTTAGGACAGGGTGGCGACACTGAAGCTTTCTTT
CASSLGQGGDTEAFF
>TRBJ1-3|.|.|TRBV6-5
TGTGCCAGCAGTTACTCGACGGGCTCTGGAAACACCATATATTTT
CASSYSTGSGNTIYF
>TRBJ1-2|few|.|TRBV6-5
TGTGCCAGCAGTAGACAGGACCTTGGCTACACCTTC
CASSRQDLGYTF
>TRBJ2-7|.|TRBD1|TRBV24-1
TGTGCCACCAGCCAGGGACAGGGGCTTACCTACGAGCAGTACTTC
CATSQGQGLTYEQYF
>TRBJ1-1|few|.|TRBV6-1
TGTGCCAGCAGTGAATGGACATTACTGAACACTGAAGCTTTCTTT
CASSEWTLLNTEAFF
>TRBJ2-5|.|.|TRBV24-1
TGTGCCACCAGTGATTTGCAAGGGGGAGTGGGGGAGACCCAGTACTTC
CATSDLQGGVGETQYF
>TRBJ1-2|.|TRBD1|TRBV16
TGTGCCAGCAGCCAATCTTTAACAGGGGGCCGGGGCTACACCTTC
CASSQSLTGGRGYTF
>TRBJ2-2|.|TRBD2|TRBV29-1
TGCAGCGTTGTTAGTAGCGGGGGTCCTGACACCGGGGAGCTGTTTTTT
CSVVSSGGPDTGELFF
>TRBJ2-3|.|.|TRBV3-1/TRBV3-2
TGTGCCAGCAGCCAAGTCCGGAGCACAGATACGCAGTATTTT
CASSQVRSTDTQYF
>TRBJ2-2|.|TRBD1|TRBV5-4
TGTGCCAGCAGCTGGGACAGGAAGAACACCGGGGAGCTGTTTTTT
CASSWDRKNTGELFF
>TRBJ1-1|once|.|TRBV5-1
TGCGCCAGCAGCCTAACAGGGCGGAACACTGAAGCTTTCTTT
CASSLTGRNTEAFF
>TRBJ2-7|.|TRBD1|TRBV5-1
TGCGCCAGCAGCTTAGAGGACAGGGAAGAGAACGAGCAGTACTTC
CASSLEDREENEQYF
>TRBJ1-5|.|TRBD1|TRBV2
TGTGCCAGCAGTGATAACAGGGGAGAGGGACAGCCCCAGCATTTT
CASSDNRGEGQPQHF
>TRBJ1-1|.|TRBD1|TRBV5-1
TGCGCCAGCAGCTTGGGTCAGGGGGTATTGACTGAAGCTTTCTTT
CASSLGQGVLTEAFF
>TRBJ2-3|few|.|TRBV4-2
TGTGCCAGCAGCCAGAGTTGGTTGTCAGATACGCAGTATTTT
CASSQSWLSDTQYF
>TRBJ1-3|.|.|TRBV19
TGTGCCAGTAGTGAAGGGGTTGCTGGAAACACCATATATTTT
CASSEGVAGNTIYF
>TRBJ1-5|.|TRBD1|TRBV27
TGTGCCAGCAAGGGGGCCGGAGTCAATCAGCCCCAGCATTTT
CASKGAGVNQPQHF
>TRBJ1-2|.|TRBD1|TRBV19
TGTGCCAGTAGCCCTCCCGGGACAGCTGCTTCTAACTATGGCTACACCTTC
CASSPPGTAASNYGYTF
>TRBJ1-4|.|.|TRBV9
TGTGCCAGCAGCCTCGAGCCAGGGTCGGCTAATGAAAAACTGTTTTTT
CASSLEPGSANEKLFF
>TRBJ2-3|.|.|TRBV30
TGTGCCTGGAGTCTGGGGGCGGGTAAGGTAGATACGCAGTATTTT
CAWSLGAGKVDTQYF
>TRBJ2-4|once|.|TRBV11-2
TGTGCCAGCAGCCCCATTACAGGCTCCAAAAACATTCAGTACTTC
CASSPITGSKNIQYF
>TRBJ2-5|.|.|TRBV28
TGTGCCAGCAGTTTTTTTCGCACCGGGGAGACCCAGTACTTC
CASSFFRTGETQYF
>TRBJ1-3|.|TRBD1|TRBV5-1
TGCGCCAGCAGCCGCACGACAGGGGTAGGAAACACCATATATTTT
CASSRTTGVGNTIYF
>TRBJ2-3|.|TRBD2|TRBV30
TGTGCCTGGAGTGTACTAGCGGGGGGCACAGATACGCAGTATTTT
CAWSVLAGGTDTQYF
>TRBJ1-3|few|.|TRBV10-3
TGTGCCATCAGTGAGTCTGGAGGATCTGGAAACACCATATATTTT
CAISESGGSGNTIYF
>TRBJ1-1|once|.|TRBV28
TGTGCCAGCGGCTTACAGGGTAGGGCTTTCTTT
CASGLQGRAFF
>TRBJ2-7|.|.|TRBV5-1
TGCGCCAGCAGCGGCACAGGAGGGGCCTACGAGCAGTACTTC
CASSGTGGAYEQYF
>TRBJ1-2|once|.|TRBV6-6
TGTGCCAGCACCGACAGGATCGGTGGCTACACCTTC
CASTDRIGGYTF
>TRBJ1-2|many|.|TRBV27
TGTGCCAGCAGTTTAGGGAGTGGGAACTATGGCTACACCTTC
CASSLGSGNYGYTF
>TRBJ1-2|.|.|TRBV7-9
TGTGCCAGCACACGGACGGGGTTAAACGGCTACACCTTC
CASTRTGLNGYTF
>TRBJ2-3|.|.|TRBV25-1
TGTGCCAGCAGTGCCCGATTGACAGGCACAGATACGCAGTATTTT
CASSARLTGTDTQYF
>TRBJ1-6|.|.|TRBV28
TGTGCCAGCAGAGCAGGTGAAAATTCACCCCTCCACTTT
CASRAGENSPLHF
>TRBJ1-5|.|.|TRBV6-2/TRBV6-3
TGTGCCAGCAGCCCTATCCGGGGGGGGTCGGTTATGGCCCAGCATTTT
CASSPIRGGSVMAQHF
>TRBJ1-4|.|TRBD1|TRBV15
TGTGCCACCAGCAGATCAGGGGGCGCTCATGAAAAACTGTTTTTT
CATSRSGGAHEKLFF
>TRBJ1-2|.|.|TRBV6-6
TGTGCCAGCAGCTTTACAGGGCCCTTCGACTATGGCTACACCTTC
CASSFTGPFDYGYTF
>TRBJ2-6|.|TRBD1|TRBV19
TGTGCCAGTAGTACCTCGACAGGGTTGTTCCACTCTGGGGCCAACGTCCTGACTTTC
CASSTSTGLFHSGANVLTF
>TRBJ1-6|.|TRBD1|TRBV25-1
TGTGCCAGCAGTGCGACAGGGGGTTATAATTCACCCCTCCACTTT
CASSATGGYNSPLHF
>TRBJ1-5|few|.|TRBV10-1
TGCGCCAGCAGTCCAGGGGCTTGGGATCAGCCCCAGCATTTT
CASSPGAWDQPQHF
>TRBJ2-1|.|TRBD2|TRBV7-6
TGTGCCAGCAGCCCCTGGACTAGCGGGGGGGGTGAGCAGTTCTTC
CASSPWTSGGGEQFF
>TRBJ1-1|.|.|TRBV29-1
TGCAGCGGTGACAGCACTGAAGCTTTCTTT
CSGDSTEAFF
>TRBJ1-2|.|TRBD1|TRBV5-5
TGTGCCAGCAGCTTGGTGACCGCTACCAGGGGGTATGGCTACACCTTC
CASSLVTATRGYGYTF
>TRBJ1-4|.|.|TRBV20-1
TGCAGTGCTAGTACAGGCCCCACTAATGAAAAACTGTTTTTT
CSASTGPTNEKLFF
>TRBJ2-5|.|TRBD2|TRBV6-6
TGTGCCAGCAGTAATACCGGGACTAGCGGAGAGACCCAGTACTTC
CASSNTGTSGETQYF
>TRBJ1-1|.|.|TRBV20-1
TGCAGTGCTTGGGGGGGCACTGAAGCTTTCTTT
CSAWGGTEAFF
>TRBJ1-6|few|TRBD1|TRBV29-1
TGCAGCGTGGGGACAGGTGTTAATTCACCCCTCCACTTT
CSVGTGVNSPLHF
>TRBJ1-1|.|.|TRBV5-1
TGCGCCAGCAGCTTGGATACAGCTATGAACACTGAAGCTTTCTTT
CASSLDTAMNTEAFF
>TRBJ2-3|.|.|TRBV18
TGTGCCAGCTCACCACCGATTGATTCCCCAGGGTGGGGCACAGATACGCAGTATTTT
CASSPPIDSPGWGTDTQYF
>TRBJ2-1|.|TRBD1|TRBV28
TGTGCCAGCTCAGGGGGCCACAATGAGCAGTTCTTC
CASSGGHNEQFF
>TRBJ2-7|.|TRBD1|TRBV27
TGTGCCAGCAGTTTAAGACAGGGGTCATACGAGCAGTACTTC
CASSLRQGSYEQYF
>TRBJ2-1|.|.|TRBV10-1
TGCGCCAGCAGTGCCCGGTCCTCAGGGGCCTACAATGAGCAGTTCTTC
CASSARSSGAYNEQFF
>TRBJ1-2|few|.|TRBV7-9
TGTGCCAGCAGCCCCGTCGAGGGCTATGGCTACACCTTC
CASSPVEGYGYTF
>TRBJ2-7|.|.|TRBV2
TGTGCCAGCAGTGTGGACAACTACGAGCAGTACTTC
CASSVDNYEQYF
>TRBJ2-1|.|.|TRBV11-2
TGTGCCAGCAGCTTAGTTAGCACGAGCTCCTACAATGAGCAGTTCTTC
CASSLVSTSSYNEQFF
>TRBJ2-1|few|TRBD1|TRBV4-1
TGCGCCAGCCGGGACAGCGACTACAATGAGCAGTTCTTC
CASRDSDYNEQFF
>TRBJ2-5|.|.|TRBV2
TGTGCCAGCAGTGTGAACGGGGGTCAAGAGACCCAGTACTTC
CASSVNGGQETQYF
>TRBJ2-6|.|.|TRBV4-2
TGTGCCAGCAGCCAAGATTCCAGTTCTGGGGCCAACGTCCTGACTTTC
CASSQDSSSGANVLTF